This TCR beta chain came from a study of OX40 agonist ivuxolimab in advanced cancers. Study in general: Every 2 weeks, patients got intravenous ivuxolimab at one of six dose levels (0.01-10 mg/kg). Findings of the study overall: Several nonresponders also turned out to have low normalized T-cell clonal expansion.

The CDR3 covers 16 residues. V was clipped by 4 bases and J by 4 bases, with 18 bases between them. Germline V CDR1 and CDR2: MNHEY, SVGAGI. The data were produced by immunoSEQ multiplex PCR, yet TCRdb's version contains in-frame clones alone and is incomplete. Of fewer than 20,000 clones detected, about 90% appear once; the ten largest clones hold less than 30%. Turning to this clone: Its cognate antigen is unknown.

This sequence originates from an adult with an advanced solid tumor such as melanoma, head and neck, liver or kidney cancer. The sequencing used CD4+ or CD8+ T cells sorted from blood, collected in a trial of the OX40 agonist ivuxolimab. The chain carries TRBV6-5 and TRBJ2-3, with D perhaps given as TRBD1 or TRBD2 (5 bases each). The CDR3 spells CASSFTLAPGPDTQYF. The CDR3 bases are TGTGCCAGCAGTTTCACACTCGCGCCGGGGCCAGATACGCAGTATTTT.